This entry lists 24 T cell receptor beta chains sequenced from one sample in a study of OX40 agonist ivuxolimab in advanced cancers. Profiling relied on immunoSEQ multiplex PCR, and the TCRdb table lists in-frame clones only, not all of them. The sample comprises about 62,000 clones, around 79% of which are singletons, and approximately 11% rests with the top ten. The input for sequencing was CD4+ or CD8+ T cells sorted from blood, taken in a trial of the OX40 agonist ivuxolimab. These receptor sequences come from an adult with an advanced solid tumor such as melanoma, head and neck, liver or kidney cancer.

This rearrangement joins TRBV18 to TRBJ2-3; D tentatively reads TRBD1 or TRBD2 (5 bases each). The CDR3 runs 14 residues. The ends were cut back, 4 bases at V and 2 bases at J, with 10 bases in the middle. Germline CDR1 reads KGHSH; CDR2 reads LQKENI. CDR3 coding DNA: TGTGCCAGCTCACTCGGGGCCCCCACAGATACGCAGTATTTT. This codes for CASSLGAPTDTQYF.

This clone was found once. The genes are TRBV7-6 and TRBJ2-1; possible D gene TRBD2, 5 bases. Trimming pared 1 base from V and 4 bases from J, leaving 11 bases between. The V gene's germline CDR1 is SGHVS and CDR2 FNYEAQ. CDR3 length equals 15 residues. The CDR3 sequence is CASSLEDYIYNEQFF. In DNA form, the CDR3 reads TGTGCCAGCAGCTTAGAAGACTACATATACAATGAGCAGTTCTTC.

The chain couples TRBV5-6 to TRBJ2-1; D unclear. The CDR3 covers 14 residues. Trimming shortened V by 1 base and J by 1 base, and 6 bases separated the two germline ends. CDR1 and CDR2 from the germline V gene are SGHDT and YYEEEE. The CDR3: CASSLFKSYNEQFF. Written as DNA, the CDR3 is TGTGCCAGCAGCTTGTTTAAATCCTACAATGAGCAGTTCTTC.

The V gene is TRBV6-5, the J gene TRBJ2-7; D call uncertain. V gave up 5 bases and J gave up 0 bases, with 2 bases separating them. The CDR3 is 11 residues long. Germline values: CDR1 MNHEY, CDR2 SVGAGI. CDR3 coding DNA: TGTGCCAGCAGTGCCTCCTACGAGCAGTACTTC. Translating gives CASSASYEQYF.

This clone has more than one count but fewer than ten. The V and J genes are TRBV4-3 and TRBJ2-7, with a tentative D call TRBD2 (6 bases). Germline assignment: CDR1 LGHNA and CDR2 YSLEER. V gave up 0 bases and J gave up 0 bases, with 18 bases separating them. The CDR3 is 18 amino acids. CDR3 bases: TGCGCCAGCAGCCAAGAACCCGTAGGTGCGGGACTCTCCTACGAGCAGTACTTC. This translates into CASSQEPVGAGLSYEQYF.

The chain carries TRBV28 and TRBJ2-3, with a tentative D call TRBD2 (6 bases). The CDR3 is made up of 13 amino acids. V was pared by 7 bases and J by 1 base, with 9 bases between. The germline gives CDR1 MDHEN, CDR2 SYDVKM. The chain's CDR3 is CASIASGTDTQYF. The CDR3, as DNA: TGTGCCAGCATAGCTAGCGGCACAGATACGCAGTATTTT.

The CDR3 nucleotides read TGTGCCACCAGAGGGGGCACGGTGAACACTGAAGCTTTCTTT. Translated: CATRGGTVNTEAFF. The chain employs TRBV15 and TRBJ1-1; 7 positions agree with TRBD1. The CDR3 consists of 14 residues. Per the germline V gene, CDR1 is LNHNV and CDR2 is YYDKDF (reference sequence). Trimming cost V 6 bases and J 0 bases; bases outside gene matches: 4. Looking up the rest from reference TRBV15 and TRBJ1-1 gives the full variable domain: DAMVIQNPRYQVTQFGKPVTLSCSQTLNHNVMYWYQQKSSQAPKLLFHYYDKDFNNEADTPDNFQSRRPNTSFCFLDIRSPGLGDTAMYLCATRGGTVNTEAFFGQGTRLTVV.

J is TRBJ1-1 and V is TRBV28; possible D gene TRBD1, 5 bases. Trimming took off 5 bases at V and 1 base at J, with 11 bases between the two ends. The germline V gene encodes CDR1 MDHEN and CDR2 SYDVKM. The length of the CDR3 is 14 residues. Here the CDR3 reads CASSHRGQNTEAFF. CDR3 DNA: TGTGCCAGCAGTCACCGGGGCCAGAACACTGAAGCTTTCTTT.

This clone was found a few times. V usage is TRBV7-9 and J usage is TRBJ2-7; a possible D gene is TRBD1 (6 bases). CDR1 and CDR2 from the germline V gene are SEHNR and FQNEAQ (reference sequence). The CDR3 has 14 amino acids. V lost 5 bases to trimming and J lost 6 bases, with 17 bases between them. CDR3 protein: CASSPDRMGVEQYF. CDR3 nucleotides: TGTGCCAGCAGCCCAGACAGGATGGGGGTCGAGCAGTACTTC.

This chain uses TRBV6-6 with TRBJ2-7, with TRBD1 identical over 7 bases. The trim removed 9 bases at V and 1 base at J, leaving 6 bases unmatched. CDR1 and CDR2 (germline): MNHNY, SVGAGI (reference sequence). This CDR3 spans 13 amino acids. The CDR3 protein is CASTGEPSYEQYF. The CDR3 DNA follows: TGTGCCAGTACAGGGGAGCCATCCTACGAGCAGTACTTC.

The chain couples TRBV30 to TRBJ2-7; perhaps TRBD1 as D (6 bases). This CDR3 comprises 15 residues. Deletions cut 1 base from V and 3 bases from J, with 16 bases between. Per germline, CDR1 GTSNPN and CDR2 SVGIG (reference sequence). The CDR3 bases are TGTGCCTGGAGTGGTAGGCCAGGGGTAAACTACGAGCAGTACTTC. This codes for CAWSGRPGVNYEQYF.

The rearrangement joins TRBV4-1 to TRBJ1-1; D call uncertain. The ends were cut back, 5 bases at V and 8 bases at J, with 18 bases in the middle. The CDR3 spans 14 residues. Per the germline V gene, CDR1 is MGHRA and CDR2 is YSYEKL. DNA for the CDR3: TGCGCCAGCAGCTTGGTCGGCGGGATGGCGGAAGCTTTCTTT. Amino acid sequence: CASSLVGGMAEAFF.

The gene calls are TRBV28 and TRBJ2-7, with unresolved D. CDR3 length: 11 amino acids. From germline, CDR1 is MDHEN and CDR2 SYDVKM. The V end lost 2 bases, the J end lost 4 bases, and 3 bases lay between the germline ends. The chain's CDR3 is CASSLGYEQYF. CDR3 DNA sequence: TGTGCCAGCAGTTTAGGGTACGAGCAGTACTTC. Using reference TRBV28 and TRBJ2-7 for the parts outside the CDR3, the full variable domain is DVKVTQSSRYLVKRTGEKVFLECVQDMDHENMFWYRQDPGLGLRLIYFSYDVKMKEKGDIPEGYSVSREKKERFSLILESASTNQTSMYLCASSLGYEQYFGPGTRLTVT.

The chain uses TRBV5-1 and TRBJ2-3; TRBD2 agrees at 12 bases. The CDR3 length is 18 residues. Germline trimming cut 0 bases from V and 6 bases from J; bases unmatched to any gene: 11. Germline V gives CDR1 SGHRS, CDR2 YFSETQ. CDR3 region: CASSLGGLAGGPGDTQYF. CDR3 bases: TGCGCCAGCAGCTTGGGGGGCCTAGCGGGAGGGCCAGGGGATACGCAGTATTTT.

The gene calls are TRBV5-1 and TRBJ1-4, with unresolved D. The CDR3 totals 17 residues. Germline V gene lookup returns CDR1 SGHRS and CDR2 YFSETQ. Trimming removed 0 bases from V and 6 bases from J, with 18 bases in between. The CDR3 sequence is CASSLGLGGSDDEKLFF. The CDR3 region has the DNA TGCGCCAGCAGCTTGGGCTTGGGCGGCTCAGACGATGAAAAACTGTTTTTT.

The chain is built from TRBV7-8 and TRBJ1-1; TRBD1 aligns across 9 bases. The germline V gene encodes CDR1 SGHVS and CDR2 FQNEAQ. The CDR3 is made up of 14 amino acids. Germline trimming cut 3 bases from V and 5 bases from J; bases unmatched to any gene: 4. The chain's CDR3 is CASSFTGGRTEAFF. The CDR3 coding sequence is TGTGCCAGCAGCTTCACAGGGGGCCGTACTGAAGCTTTCTTT.

The V and J genes are TRBV7-6 and TRBJ2-2; 9 bases agree with TRBD1. Germline assignment: CDR1 SGHVS and CDR2 FNYEAQ. The V and J ends lost 1 base and 2 bases, in that order; junction bases with no gene match: 2. CDR3 length: 16 residues. CDR3 residues: CASSLVQGANTGELFF. Here the CDR3 DNA reads TGTGCCAGCAGCTTAGTACAGGGGGCAAACACCGGGGAGCTGTTTTTT.

The gene calls are TRBV11-2 and TRBJ2-5; unclear D gene. The V and J ends lost 5 bases and 4 bases respectively, with 5 bases between them. This CDR3 contains 11 residues. Germline CDR1 is SGHAT and CDR2 is FQNNGV. The CDR3 DNA follows: TGTGCCAGCAGCCCCAGAGAGACCCAGTACTTC. Protein sequence: CASSPRETQYF.

This clone was seen once. The chain employs TRBV6-5 and TRBJ2-3, with D hard to call. Germline assignment: CDR1 MNHEY and CDR2 SVGAGI. This CDR3 comprises 12 residues. Trimming removed 2 bases from V and 4 bases from J, with 4 bases in between. The CDR3 nucleotides read TGTGCCAGCAGTTACAGTTCAGATACGCAGTATTTT. It yields the protein CASSYSSDTQYF.

The V call is TRBV28, the J call TRBJ1-3; no definite D call. The V gene lost 3 bases and the J gene lost 9 bases, with 12 bases spanning the gap. Looked up from germline, CDR1 is MDHEN and CDR2 is SYDVKM. The length of the CDR3 is 13 residues. CDR3 protein: CASSFAGLPTIYF. The CDR3 DNA reads as TGTGCCAGCAGTTTCGCCGGCCTCCCCACCATATATTTT.

V usage is TRBV9 and J usage is TRBJ1-3, with 7 bases lining up with TRBD1. The CDR3 sequence is 15 residues long. J was trimmed by 2 bases and V by 3 bases; bases with no gene match: 5. The germline V gene has CDR1 SGDLS and CDR2 YYNGEE. The CDR3 reads CASSGEGAPGNTIYF. CDR3 DNA: TGTGCCAGCAGCGGCGAGGGGGCCCCTGGAAACACCATATATTTT.

This clone was detected once. The rearrangement links TRBV7-3 to TRBJ1-3; D perhaps matches TRBD1 (6 bases). Germline V gene lookup returns CDR1 SGHTA and CDR2 FQGTGA. The CDR3 consists of 16 residues. V was shortened by 5 bases and J by 1 base, with 15 bases between the two germline ends. DNA for the CDR3: TGTGCCAGCAGCACTACCTCCGGGACATCTGGAAACACCATATATTTT. It specifies CASSTTSGTSGNTIYF.

This clone has more than one count but fewer than ten. The V and J genes are TRBV27 and TRBJ1-2, with D unresolved. CDR3 length: 12 amino acids. Trimming cost V 5 bases and J 4 bases, with 8 bases left between them. CDR1 is MNHEY and CDR2 is SMNVEV in the germline V gene (reference sequence). The CDR3 bases are TGTGCCAGCAGTGAAGACTCCTATGGCTACACCTTC. Its protein is CASSEDSYGYTF.

This chain connects TRBV10-3 to TRBJ2-1, with D possibly being TRBD2 (6 bases). The V gene's germline CDR1 is ENHRY and CDR2 SYGVKD. V lost 0 bases and J lost 8, with 11 bases in between. This CDR3 is built from 14 residues. The CDR3 DNA sequence: TGTGCCATCAGTGAGTCCTTGGAGGGGCATGAGCAGTTCTTC. Its protein is CAISESLEGHEQFF.